A selection of T cell receptor beta chains follows, all from one sample in a study of shared clonotypes between healthy human individuals. The table came from immunoSEQ multiplex PCR; TCRdb's copy has only in-frame clones and leaves some out. Of more than 400,000 clones in the sample, about 96% were seen once. What was sequenced was naive CD4+ T cells sorted from blood. These TCRs come from a woman in her twenties or thirties in good health. Each CDR3 is given with its conserved first and last residue. Each record gives: J gene, D gene, clone size, V gene, CDR3 protein, CDR3 DNA. The D gene is left open where the match is weak. Size tells how often a clone was seen (once, few, many) or the class of an expanded clone, and some rows leave it out.

j_gene: TRBJ2-1
d_gene: -
abundance: -
v_gene: TRBV7-9
CDR3aa: CASSLVLRRRNEQFF
CDR3nt: TGTGCCAGCAGCTTAGTTTTGCGTCGACGGAATGAGCAGTTCTTC

j_gene: TRBJ1-5
d_gene: -
abundance: -
v_gene: TRBV28
CDR3aa: CASRPKTSSNQPQHF
CDR3nt: TGTGCCAGCAGACCCAAGACAAGCAGCAATCAGCCCCAGCATTTT

j_gene: TRBJ2-5
d_gene: TRBD1
abundance: -
v_gene: TRBV10-3
CDR3aa: CAISDRGQETQYF
CDR3nt: TGTGCCATCAGCGACAGGGGCCAAGAGACCCAGTACTTC

j_gene: TRBJ2-1
d_gene: TRBD2
abundance: -
v_gene: TRBV19
CDR3aa: CASRAGTSFDEQFF
CDR3nt: TGTGCCAGTAGGGCCGGGACTAGCTTTGATGAGCAGTTCTTC

j_gene: TRBJ2-7
d_gene: -
abundance: -
v_gene: TRBV7-8
CDR3aa: CASSRLPRGTPEQYF
CDR3nt: TGTGCCAGCAGCCGATTACCTCGCGGGACTCCCGAGCAGTACTTC

j_gene: TRBJ2-7
d_gene: -
abundance: -
v_gene: TRBV10-3
CDR3aa: CAISWQGGEANEQYF
CDR3nt: TGTGCCATCAGTTGGCAGGGGGGGGAAGCGAATGAGCAGTACTTC

j_gene: TRBJ2-5
d_gene: -
abundance: -
v_gene: TRBV6-7
CDR3aa: CASTCGRQETQYF
CDR3nt: TGTGCCAGCACTTGCGGACGGCAAGAGACCCAGTACTTC

j_gene: TRBJ1-1
d_gene: -
abundance: -
v_gene: TRBV5-1
CDR3aa: CASRTGMGTEAFF
CDR3nt: TGCGCCAGCAGAACAGGGATGGGCACTGAAGCTTTCTTT

j_gene: TRBJ1-2
d_gene: TRBD1
abundance: -
v_gene: TRBV7-9
CDR3aa: CASSLPTGVYGYTF
CDR3nt: TGTGCCAGCAGCTTACCGACAGGGGTCTATGGCTACACCTTC

j_gene: TRBJ1-5
d_gene: -
abundance: -
v_gene: TRBV6-5
CDR3aa: CASSYSYNQPQHF
CDR3nt: TGTGCCAGCAGTTACAGCTACAATCAGCCCCAGCATTTT

j_gene: TRBJ2-7
d_gene: -
abundance: -
v_gene: TRBV28
CDR3aa: CASRSNPGVEQYF
CDR3nt: TGTGCCAGCAGGAGCAATCCAGGGGTTGAGCAGTACTTC

j_gene: TRBJ1-1
d_gene: -
abundance: -
v_gene: TRBV7-6
CDR3aa: CASSKRGNTEAFF
CDR3nt: TGTGCCAGCAGCAAACGAGGGAACACTGAAGCTTTCTTT

j_gene: TRBJ2-1
d_gene: -
abundance: -
v_gene: TRBV10-1
CDR3aa: CASIRANEQFF
CDR3nt: TGCGCCAGCATCCGGGCCAATGAGCAGTTCTTC

j_gene: TRBJ2-3
d_gene: TRBD2
abundance: -
v_gene: TRBV7-8
CDR3aa: CASSLWEGGTDTQYF
CDR3nt: TGTGCCAGCAGCCTCTGGGAGGGTGGGACAGATACGCAGTATTTT

j_gene: TRBJ2-7
d_gene: -
abundance: once
v_gene: TRBV5-6
CDR3aa: CASSLNGFPYEQYF
CDR3nt: TGTGCCAGCAGCTTGAACGGCTTTCCCTACGAGCAGTACTTC

j_gene: TRBJ2-7
d_gene: -
abundance: -
v_gene: TRBV6-6
CDR3aa: CASSYSITASSYEQYF
CDR3nt: TGTGCCAGCAGTTACTCGATCACAGCTAGCTCCTACGAGCAGTACTTC

j_gene: TRBJ2-7
d_gene: TRBD2
abundance: -
v_gene: TRBV19
CDR3aa: CASSPLAGVVYEQYF
CDR3nt: TGTGCCAGTAGTCCACTAGCGGGAGTTGTCTACGAGCAGTACTTC

j_gene: TRBJ2-1
d_gene: -
abundance: -
v_gene: TRBV9
CDR3aa: CASSVDPGRDEQFF
CDR3nt: TGTGCCAGCAGCGTAGACCCCGGGCGGGATGAGCAGTTCTTC

j_gene: TRBJ2-5
d_gene: TRBD1
abundance: -
v_gene: TRBV5-4
CDR3aa: CASSSGLPGQGGKTQYF
CDR3nt: TGTGCCAGCAGCTCCGGCCTGCCGGGACAGGGGGGCAAGACCCAGTACTTC

j_gene: TRBJ2-5
d_gene: -
abundance: -
v_gene: TRBV27
CDR3aa: CASSLSSGPLEQYF
CDR3nt: TGTGCCAGCAGTTTATCGTCAGGCCCCTTGGAGCAGTACTTC

j_gene: TRBJ2-5
d_gene: -
abundance: -
v_gene: TRBV28
CDR3aa: CASGVGTQYF
CDR3nt: TGTGCCAGCGGGGTGGGGACCCAGTACTTC

j_gene: TRBJ2-3
d_gene: -
abundance: once
v_gene: TRBV15
CDR3aa: CATSAQLPRSADTQYF
CDR3nt: TGTGCCACCAGCGCACAACTTCCCCGGTCAGCAGATACGCAGTATTTT

j_gene: TRBJ2-2
d_gene: -
abundance: -
v_gene: TRBV5-1
CDR3aa: CASSLVPVTTGELFF
CDR3nt: TGCGCCAGCAGCTTGGTGCCGGTTACCACCGGGGAGCTGTTTTTT

j_gene: TRBJ2-1
d_gene: -
abundance: -
v_gene: TRBV5-4
CDR3aa: CASSLGLGSNNEQFF
CDR3nt: TGTGCCAGCAGCTTGGGACTGGGGAGCAACAATGAGCAGTTCTTC

j_gene: TRBJ2-1
d_gene: TRBD2
abundance: -
v_gene: TRBV6-1
CDR3aa: CASSEPGLSYNEQFF
CDR3nt: TGTGCCAGCAGTGAACCGGGACTATCCTACAATGAGCAGTTCTTC

j_gene: TRBJ1-1
d_gene: -
abundance: -
v_gene: TRBV30
CDR3aa: CAWSVRALNTEAFF
CDR3nt: TGTGCCTGGAGTGTAAGGGCTTTGAACACTGAAGCTTTCTTT

j_gene: TRBJ1-2
d_gene: -
abundance: -
v_gene: TRBV19
CDR3aa: CASKHSGSYGYTF
CDR3nt: TGTGCCAGTAAGCATTCAGGTAGCTATGGCTACACCTTC

j_gene: TRBJ2-2
d_gene: -
abundance: -
v_gene: TRBV30
CDR3aa: CAWMVQLTGELFF
CDR3nt: TGTGCCTGGATGGTGCAGTTGACCGGGGAGCTGTTTTTT

j_gene: TRBJ2-3
d_gene: -
abundance: -
v_gene: TRBV28
CDR3aa: CASSPSQYSTDTQYF
CDR3nt: TGTGCCAGCAGTCCCAGTCAGTATAGCACAGATACGCAGTATTTT

j_gene: TRBJ1-2
d_gene: TRBD1
abundance: -
v_gene: TRBV5-1
CDR3aa: CASSATGNYGYTF
CDR3nt: TGCGCCAGCAGCGCGACAGGGAACTATGGCTACACCTTC

j_gene: TRBJ2-3
d_gene: -
abundance: -
v_gene: TRBV18
CDR3aa: CASSLSLAGSTDTQYF
CDR3nt: TGTGCCAGCTCACTCTCCCTCGCGGGAAGCACAGATACGCAGTATTTT

j_gene: TRBJ1-1
d_gene: -
abundance: once
v_gene: TRBV29-1
CDR3aa: CSFGLTNTEAFF
CDR3nt: TGCAGCTTCGGACTTACTAACACTGAAGCTTTCTTT

j_gene: TRBJ2-5
d_gene: -
abundance: -
v_gene: TRBV7-3
CDR3aa: CASSFRGGQETQYF
CDR3nt: TGTGCCAGCAGCTTTAGGGGAGGCCAAGAGACCCAGTACTTC

j_gene: TRBJ2-2
d_gene: -
abundance: -
v_gene: TRBV5-6
CDR3aa: CASSLASGTGELFF
CDR3nt: TGTGCCAGCAGCTTGGCCTCCGGGACCGGGGAGCTGTTTTTT

j_gene: TRBJ2-7
d_gene: TRBD1
abundance: -
v_gene: TRBV19
CDR3aa: CASSRDRSSYEQYF
CDR3nt: TGTGCCAGTAGTCGGGACAGGAGCTCCTACGAGCAGTACTTC

j_gene: TRBJ2-7
d_gene: -
abundance: once
v_gene: TRBV29-1
CDR3aa: CSVRATYEQYF
CDR3nt: TGCAGCGTCCGAGCCACCTACGAGCAGTACTTC

j_gene: TRBJ2-5
d_gene: -
abundance: -
v_gene: TRBV6-1
CDR3aa: CASSEALGRNLETQYF
CDR3nt: TGTGCCAGCAGTGAAGCGCTGGGCAGGAATTTGGAGACCCAGTACTTC

j_gene: TRBJ2-2
d_gene: -
abundance: -
v_gene: TRBV11-2
CDR3aa: CASSLAPWQGGNTGELFF
CDR3nt: TGTGCCAGCAGCTTAGCCCCCTGGCAGGGGGGGAACACCGGGGAGCTGTTTTTT

j_gene: TRBJ2-1
d_gene: -
abundance: -
v_gene: TRBV19
CDR3aa: CASSISTGRLSGNEQFF
CDR3nt: TGTGCCAGTAGTATAAGTACGGGGAGGTTGTCGGGCAATGAGCAGTTCTTC

j_gene: TRBJ2-7
d_gene: -
abundance: -
v_gene: TRBV27
CDR3aa: CASSLGYGEQYF
CDR3nt: TGTGCCAGCAGTCTAGGATACGGCGAGCAGTACTTC